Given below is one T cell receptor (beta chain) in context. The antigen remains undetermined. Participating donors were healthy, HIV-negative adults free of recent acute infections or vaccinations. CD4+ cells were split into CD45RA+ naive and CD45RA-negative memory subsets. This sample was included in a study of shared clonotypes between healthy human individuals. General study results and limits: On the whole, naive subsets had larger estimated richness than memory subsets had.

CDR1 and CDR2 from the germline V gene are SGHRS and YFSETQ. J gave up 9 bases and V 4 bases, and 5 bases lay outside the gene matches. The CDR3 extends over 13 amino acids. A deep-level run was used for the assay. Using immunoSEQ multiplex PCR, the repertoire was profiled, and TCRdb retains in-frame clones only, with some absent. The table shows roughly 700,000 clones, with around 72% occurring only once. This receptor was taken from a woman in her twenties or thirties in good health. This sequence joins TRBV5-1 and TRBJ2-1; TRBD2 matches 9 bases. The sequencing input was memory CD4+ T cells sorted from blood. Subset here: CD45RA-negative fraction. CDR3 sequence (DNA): TGCGCCAGCAGCACAGGACTAGCGAGTGAGCAGTTCTTC. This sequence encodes CASSTGLASEQFF.